These 8 T cell receptor beta chains originate from one sample sequenced in a study of Graves' ophthalmopathy and Graves' hyperthyroidism. RNA transcripts served as template for amplifying TCR beta CDR3 sequences. The authors performed first-round RT-PCR with HTBI primers and then a second-round multiplex PCR. TCRdb reprocessed the multiplex PCR reads via MiXCR and lists one record per CDR3 protein. The data contain more than 300,000 distinct CDR3 sequences, 15% of them seen just once; the ten biggest clones take up around 6.6%. The sample comprised peripheral blood. The origin of the receptors is a woman under 30 with stable Graves' hyperthyroidism.

This chain connects TRBV20-1 to TRBJ2-7, with D tentatively TRBD2 (6 bases). V dropped 6 bases and J dropped 2 bases, with 11 bases sitting between them. The CDR3 is made up of 12 amino acids. Germline CDR1 and CDR2: DFQATT and SNEGSKA (reference sequence). The DNA for the CDR3 is TGCAGTGCACCGGGAGCCCCCTACGAGCAGTACTTC. Amino acids: CSAPGAPYEQYF.

At least ten counts were recorded for this clonotype. As DNA, the CDR3 is TGCGCCAGCAGCCCTGGGGACGGGTGGAACTATGGCTACACCTTC. Its translation: CASSPGDGWNYGYTF. This chain connects TRBV5-1 to TRBJ1-2, with a weak D call TRBD1 (5 bases). The CDR3 length is 15 residues. Per the germline V gene, CDR1 is SGHRS and CDR2 is YFSETQ. V lost 4 bases and J 2 bases, leaving 15 bases between the germline ends. Full variable domain (missing parts from reference TRBV5-1 and TRBJ1-2): KAGVTQTPRYLIKTRGQQVTLSCSPISGHRSVSWYQQTPGQGLQFLFEYFSETQRNKGNFPGRFSGRQFSNSRSEMNVSTLELGDSALYLCASSPGDGWNYGYTFGSGTRLTVV.

This clonotype was found many times. The chain carries TRBV6-2 or TRBV6-3 and TRBJ2-7; possibly TRBD1 or TRBD2 for D (5 bases each). Deletions cut 5 bases from V and 2 bases from J, with 25 bases between. Germline V gene sequence: CDR1 MNHEY, CDR2 SVGEGT. This CDR3 contains 18 residues. CDR3: CASSLRTGTKNKPYEQYF. CDR3 nucleotide sequence: TGTGCCAGCAGTCTTCGGACCGGGACGAAGAACAAACCCTACGAGCAGTACTTC.

This clonotype was counted many times. The CDR3 coding sequence is TGTGCCACCAGTGAGACCGGGACAGGGGGCTACGAGCAGTACTTC. This gives the protein CATSETGTGGYEQYF. The V call is TRBV24-1, the J call TRBJ2-7, with TRBD1 identical over 11 bases. The CDR3 sequence is 15 residues long. CDR1 is KGHDR and CDR2 is SFDVKD in the germline V gene. V shed 4 bases, J shed 3 bases, and the junction held 4 bases outside the gene matches.

Many counts were recorded for this clonotype. V usage is TRBV7-2 and J usage is TRBJ1-1; D remains ambiguous. Trimming took off 5 bases at V and 4 bases at J, with 14 bases between the two ends. The CDR3 totals 14 residues. Germline CDR1 and CDR2: SGHTA and FQGNSA. The CDR3, as DNA: TGTGCCAGCAGCGCGACCATGGGAGCCACTGAAGCTTTCTTT. Translating it yields CASSATMGATEAFF.

This clonotype has a count of ten or more. The chain combines TRBV5-1 with TRBJ1-2; maybe TRBD1 (5 bases). Germline CDR1 and CDR2: SGHRS and YFSETQ. The CDR3 loop spans 15 amino acids. Trimming cost V 1 base and J 6 bases, with 16 bases left between them. Here the CDR3 reads CASSLILQGEDGYTF. CDR3 DNA: TGCGCCAGCAGCTTGATATTGCAGGGAGAGGATGGCTACACCTTC.

Worth noting for this clonotype: This may be a read error: a much more frequent sequence differs by one nucleotide. The chain combines TRBV12-3 or TRBV12-4 with TRBJ1-5; tentatively, D is TRBD1 (5 bases). This CDR3 is built from 15 residues. The ends were cut back, 5 bases at V and 3 bases at J, with 14 bases in the middle. CDR3 amino acids: CASSIRGETNQPQHF. In DNA, the CDR3 is TGTGCCAGCAGTATTCGGGGGGAGACCAATCAGCCCCAGCATTTT.

This clonotype showed up many times. This chain joins TRBV29-1 and TRBJ1-2; D perhaps matches TRBD1 (5 bases). V lost 7 bases to trimming and J lost 11 bases, with 14 bases between them. CDR3 length: 10 amino acids. Germline lookup yields CDR1 SQVTM and CDR2 ANQGSEA. CDR3 nucleotides: TGCAGCGCCGGTGACAGTCCTTACACCTTC. This gives the protein CSAGDSPYTF.